This TCR beta chain was identified during a study of T cell repertoires in cytomegalovirus infection. Study-level information: Public TCR beta signatures were indicative of both CMV infection and a matching HLA type.

One entry per CDR3 protein results from TCRdb running MiXCR on the reads. The sample contains about 830,000 distinct CDR3 sequences, approximately 30% of which appear only once. The CDR3 is made up of 13 amino acids. Germline assignment: CDR1 SGHVS and CDR2 FQNEAQ. The V segment lost 0 bases and the J segment 8 bases; nucleotides outside the gene matches: 0. Study-wide results and limits: Identification of carriers of CMV plus the relevant HLA was achieved through cumulative public TCR beta family frequency.

Ten or more counts support this clonotype. What it binds is unknown. The V call is TRBV7-8, the J call TRBJ2-1, with 8 bases matching TRBD2. The source material was cultured CD8+ T cells from PBMCs, sampled from culture after CMV antigen stimulation. This receptor was identified in a human donor in good health (CMV status not recorded). Some clones in this sample may be carry-over from other donors' samples. DNA of the CDR3: TGTGCCAGCAGCTTAGCTAGCGGGGATGAGCAGTTCTTC. Amino acids: CASSLASGDEQFF.